This entry is about one TCR beta chain. No cognate antigen has been identified for it. No base quality information exists; no much larger clone differs at one position. The sample originates from a study of T cells in localized non-small cell lung cancer (dated by TCRdb to between 2020 and 2021). About the study as a whole: Comparing tumors with uninvolved tumor-adjacent lungs, the study looked at the T cell repertoires of 200 to 250 patients with early-stage NSCLC. The mean age of the NSCLC patients was 50 to 85 years, with 120 to 150 men and 95 to 110 women. All 240 or so NSCLC patients in the cohort were treatment-naive and had localized lung tumors that were resected.

At diagnosis, peripheral blood, uninvolved tumor-adjacent lung and tumor were collected and were preserved as a mix of fresh-frozen and FFPE material. For TCR repertoire profiling, the blood samples were analyzed as peripheral blood mononuclear cells. General conclusions and limits of the study: Because multi-region tumor sequencing was not performed, intratumor heterogeneity could not be ruled out. Uninvolved tumor-adjacent lung showed the highest T cell clonality, higher than tumor, which suggests more focused antigenic responses in the adjacent lung. A median of 57 of the top 100 tumor clones turned up in the paired uninvolved adjacent lung, and some 28 of those clones also ranked among the top 100 of that same adjacent lung. Because the study design was exploratory, TCR variables were selected using unadjusted p-values without false-discovery rate correction. Higher T cell density in blood was associated with longer overall survival, whereas higher clonality in adjacent lung was associated with shorter survival.

The immunoSEQ Assay was used to sequence TCR beta CDR3 regions from DNA. In the paper's pipeline: T cell density was computed as TCR beta template counts normalized to usable DNA estimated by amplifying housekeeping genes. Using the preseqR package, richness was estimated by extrapolating to 120,000 templates for tissue samples and 400,000 templates for PBMC samples. Clonality was defined by subtracting Pielou's evenness from one. Tissue-enriched TCRs were identified by differential abundance testing using productive amino-acid clonotypes, minimum total count 5 and alpha 0.1. The Jaccard Index and the Morisita Overlap Index were used to quantify repertoire overlap between compartments. GLIPH clustered TCR beta CDR3s with public tetramer-defined viral CDR3s; viral motifs required at least three viral sequences plus V-gene enrichment. TCRdb stores this immuneACCESS table with in-frame sequences only. Part of the clones is absent; in the studies checked, under half of the shortfall reflects unresolved V genes, and no reason is known for the rest. Clonal size and the V and J genes are those of that table, whereas D and trimming came from the DNA. This sample is represented by 70,000 to 80,000 clones; more than 70% of them were singletons. The top ten clonotypes cover 20% to 25% of the sample.

The TCR was taken from a woman between 35 and 70 years old with stage I squamous cell lung carcinoma. Specimen: peripheral blood, collected before any cancer treatment.

At the DNA level, the sequence is TGTGCCAGCAGCCAGACAGGGGGAAGGGAAAAACTGTTTTTT. Its amino acids are CASSQTGGREKLFF. Rearrangement joined TRBV7-9 to TRBJ1-4; TRBD1 aligns with 9 central bases. From the cysteine through the phenylalanine, the CDR3 covers 14 amino acids. The read is trimmed to its CDR3 DNA, 42 bases read in frame from base 1. The germline V gene (reference sequence) yields SEHNR for CDR1 and FQNEAQ for CDR2. V lost 5 bases and J lost 8 bases, and the count of bases not matched to a germline gene is 6. Extended through the reference TRBV7-9 and TRBJ1-4 proteins, this CDR3 yields the full variable domain: DTGVSQNPRHKITKRGQNVTFRCDPISEHNRLYWYRQTLGQGPEFLTYFQNEAQLEKSRLLSDRFSAERPKGSFSTLEIQRTEQGDSAMYLCASSQTGGREKLFFGSGTQLSVL.